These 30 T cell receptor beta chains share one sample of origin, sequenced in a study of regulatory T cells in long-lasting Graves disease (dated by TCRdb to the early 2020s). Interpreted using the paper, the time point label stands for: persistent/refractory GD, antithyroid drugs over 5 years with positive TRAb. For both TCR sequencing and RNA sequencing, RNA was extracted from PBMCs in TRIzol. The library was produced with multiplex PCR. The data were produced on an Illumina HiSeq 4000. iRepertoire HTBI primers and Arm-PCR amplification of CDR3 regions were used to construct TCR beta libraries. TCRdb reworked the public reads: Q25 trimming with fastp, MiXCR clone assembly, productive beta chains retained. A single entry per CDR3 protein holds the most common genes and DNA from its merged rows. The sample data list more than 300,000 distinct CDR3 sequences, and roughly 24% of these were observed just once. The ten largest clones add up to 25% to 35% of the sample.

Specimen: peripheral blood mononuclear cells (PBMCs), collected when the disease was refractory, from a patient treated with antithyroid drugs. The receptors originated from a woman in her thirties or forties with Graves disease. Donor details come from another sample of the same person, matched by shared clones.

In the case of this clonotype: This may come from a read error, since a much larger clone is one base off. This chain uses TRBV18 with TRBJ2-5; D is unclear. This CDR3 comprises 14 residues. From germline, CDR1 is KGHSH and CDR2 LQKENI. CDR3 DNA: TGTGCCAGCACACCAGACGAGGCGAGGGAGACCCAGTACTTC. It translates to CASTPDEARETQYF.

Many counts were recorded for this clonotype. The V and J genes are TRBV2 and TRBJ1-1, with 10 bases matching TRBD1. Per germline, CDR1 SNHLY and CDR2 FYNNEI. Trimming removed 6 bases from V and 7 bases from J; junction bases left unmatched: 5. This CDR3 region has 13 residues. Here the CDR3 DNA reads TGTGCCAGCAGGGGACAGGGGCGGGGTGAAGCTTTCTTT. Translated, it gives CASRGQGRGEAFF.

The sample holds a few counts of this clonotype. CDR3 sequence (DNA): TGCAGTGCTAGAGATCGGGACTTCCTTTATAGCTCCTACGAGCAGTACTTC. Translated, it gives CSARDRDFLYSSYEQYF. The chain employs TRBV20-1 and TRBJ2-7; D possibly corresponds to TRBD2 (6 bases). Trimming shortened V by 0 bases and J by 0 bases, and 18 bases separated the two germline ends. This CDR3 has 17 amino acids. The germline gives CDR1 DFQATT, CDR2 SNEGSKA (reference sequence).

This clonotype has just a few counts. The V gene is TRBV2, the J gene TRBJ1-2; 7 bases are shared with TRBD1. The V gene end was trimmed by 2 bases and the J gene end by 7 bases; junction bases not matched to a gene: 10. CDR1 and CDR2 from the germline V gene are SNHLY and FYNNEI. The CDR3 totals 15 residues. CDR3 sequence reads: CASSEPESTGFGYTF. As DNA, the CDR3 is TGTGCCAGCAGTGAACCCGAATCGACAGGGTTTGGCTACACCTTC.

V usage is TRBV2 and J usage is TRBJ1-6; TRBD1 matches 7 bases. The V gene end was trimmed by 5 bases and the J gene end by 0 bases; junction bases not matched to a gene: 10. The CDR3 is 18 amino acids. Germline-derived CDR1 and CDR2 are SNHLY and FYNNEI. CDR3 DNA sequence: TGTGCCAGCAGTACCATTACAGGGGATAGCTCCTATAATTCACCCCTCCACTTT. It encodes CASSTITGDSSYNSPLHF.

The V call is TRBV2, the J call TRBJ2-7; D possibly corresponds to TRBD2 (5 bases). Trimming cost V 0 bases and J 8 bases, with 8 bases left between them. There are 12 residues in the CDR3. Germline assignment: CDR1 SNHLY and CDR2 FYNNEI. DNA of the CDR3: TGTGCCAGCAGTGAAGCTACGGGAAAGCAGTACTTC. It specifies CASSEATGKQYF.

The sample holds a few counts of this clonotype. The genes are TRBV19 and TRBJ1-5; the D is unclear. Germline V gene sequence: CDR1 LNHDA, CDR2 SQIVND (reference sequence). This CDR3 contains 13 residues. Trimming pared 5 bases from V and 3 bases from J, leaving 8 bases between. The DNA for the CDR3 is TGTGCCAGTAGTCCGGCGTACAATCAGCCCCAGCATTTT. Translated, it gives CASSPAYNQPQHF. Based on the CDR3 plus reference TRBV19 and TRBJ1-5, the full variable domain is DGGITQSPKYLFRKEGQNVTLSCEQNLNHDAMYWYRQDPGQGLRLIYYSQIVNDFQKGDIAEGYSVSREKKESFPLTVTSAQKNPTAFYLCASSPAYNQPQHFGDGTRLSIL.

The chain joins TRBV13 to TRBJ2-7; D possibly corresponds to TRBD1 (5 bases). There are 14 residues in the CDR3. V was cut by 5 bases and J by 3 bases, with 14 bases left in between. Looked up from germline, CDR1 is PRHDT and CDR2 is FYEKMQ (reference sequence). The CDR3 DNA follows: TGTGCCAGCAGCCTCGCTATAGGGGACTACGAGCAGTACTTC. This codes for CASSLAIGDYEQYF.

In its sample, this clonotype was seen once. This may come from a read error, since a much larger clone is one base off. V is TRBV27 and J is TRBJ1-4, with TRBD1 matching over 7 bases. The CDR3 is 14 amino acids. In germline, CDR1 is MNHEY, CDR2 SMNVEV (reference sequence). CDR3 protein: CVSSARDSKEKLFF. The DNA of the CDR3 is TGTGTCAGCAGTGCCCGGGACAGTAAGGAAAAACTGTTTTTT.

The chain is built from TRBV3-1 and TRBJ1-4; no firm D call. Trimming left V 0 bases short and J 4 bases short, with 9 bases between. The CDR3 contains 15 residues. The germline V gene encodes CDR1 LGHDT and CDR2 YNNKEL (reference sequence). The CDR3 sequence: CASSQDIGRNEKLFF. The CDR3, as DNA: TGTGCCAGCAGCCAAGACATCGGACGTAATGAAAAACTGTTTTTT.

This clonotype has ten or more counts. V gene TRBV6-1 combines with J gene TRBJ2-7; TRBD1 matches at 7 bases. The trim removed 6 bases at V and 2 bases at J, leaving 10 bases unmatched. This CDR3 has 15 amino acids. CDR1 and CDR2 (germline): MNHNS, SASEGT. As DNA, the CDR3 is TGTGCCAGCAGCCGTGACAGGGATGCCACCTACGAGCAGTACTTC. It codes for CASSRDRDATYEQYF.

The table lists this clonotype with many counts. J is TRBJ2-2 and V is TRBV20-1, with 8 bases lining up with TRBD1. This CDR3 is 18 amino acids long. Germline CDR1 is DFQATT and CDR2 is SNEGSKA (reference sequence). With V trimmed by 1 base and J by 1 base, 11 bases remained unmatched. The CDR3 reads CSARAYPSDRVNTGELFF. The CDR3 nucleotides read TGCAGTGCTAGAGCGTACCCTTCGGACAGGGTGAACACCGGGGAGCTGTTTTTT.

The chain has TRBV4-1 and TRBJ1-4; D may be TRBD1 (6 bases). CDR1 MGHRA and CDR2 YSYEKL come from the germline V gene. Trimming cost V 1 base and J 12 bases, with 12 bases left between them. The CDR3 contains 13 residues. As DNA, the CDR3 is TGCGCCAGCAGCCAAGCTAACAGGGTGGAACTGTTTTTT. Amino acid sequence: CASSQANRVELFF.

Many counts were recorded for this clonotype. This CDR3 reads CASSLTRGLLETQYF. Written as DNA, the CDR3 is TGTGCCAGCAGCTTAACCAGAGGACTCCTGGAGACCCAGTACTTC. The V call is TRBV7-8, the J call TRBJ2-5; a possible D gene is TRBD2 (5 bases). V lost 2 bases to trimming and J lost 5 bases, with 15 bases between them. CDR1 is SGHVS, CDR2 FQNEAQ, per germline. The CDR3 is 15 amino acids. Variable domain in full (rest from reference TRBV7-8 and TRBJ2-5): GAGVSQSPRYKVAKRGQDVALRCDPISGHVSLFWYQQALGQGPEFLTYFQNEAQLDKSGLPSDRFFAERPEGSVSTLKIQRTQQEDSAVYLCASSLTRGLLETQYFGPGTRLLVL.

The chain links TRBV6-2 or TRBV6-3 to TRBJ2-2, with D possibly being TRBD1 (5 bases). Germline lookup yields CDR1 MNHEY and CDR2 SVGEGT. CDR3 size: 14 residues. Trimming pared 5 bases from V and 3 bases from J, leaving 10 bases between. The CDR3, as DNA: TGTGCCAGCAGTGCCGACAGCTACACCGGGGAGCTGTTTTTT. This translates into CASSADSYTGELFF.

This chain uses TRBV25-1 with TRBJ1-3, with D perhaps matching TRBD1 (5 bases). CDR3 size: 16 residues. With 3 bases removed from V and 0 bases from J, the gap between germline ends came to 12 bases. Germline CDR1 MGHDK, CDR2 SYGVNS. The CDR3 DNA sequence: TGTGCCAGCAGTGACAGGGCTGGGGCCTCTGGAAACACCATATATTTT. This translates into CASSDRAGASGNTIYF.

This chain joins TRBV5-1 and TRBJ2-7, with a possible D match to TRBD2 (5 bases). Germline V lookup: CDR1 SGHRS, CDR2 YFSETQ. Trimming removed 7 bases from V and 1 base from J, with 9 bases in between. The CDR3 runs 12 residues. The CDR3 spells CASGSGSYEQYF. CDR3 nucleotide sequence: TGCGCCAGCGGATCGGGGTCCTACGAGCAGTACTTC. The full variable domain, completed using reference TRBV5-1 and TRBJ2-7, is KAGVTQTPRYLIKTRGQQVTLSCSPISGHRSVSWYQQTPGQGLQFLFEYFSETQRNKGNFPGRFSGRQFSNSRSEMNVSTLELGDSALYLCASGSGSYEQYFGPGTRLTVT.

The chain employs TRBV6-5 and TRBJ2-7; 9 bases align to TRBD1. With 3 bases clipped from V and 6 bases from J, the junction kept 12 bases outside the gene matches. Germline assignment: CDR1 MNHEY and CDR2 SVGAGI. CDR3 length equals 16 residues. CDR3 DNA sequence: TGTGCCAGCAGTTATGGGACAGGGTTCTACCGAAGCGAGCAGTACTTC. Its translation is CASSYGTGFYRSEQYF.

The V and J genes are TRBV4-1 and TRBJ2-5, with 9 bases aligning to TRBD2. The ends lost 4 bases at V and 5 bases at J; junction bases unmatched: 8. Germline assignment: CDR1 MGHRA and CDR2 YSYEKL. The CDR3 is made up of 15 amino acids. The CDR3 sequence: CASSLIGSGSETQYF. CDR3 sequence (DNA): TGCGCCAGCAGCCTTATAGGTAGCGGGAGCGAGACCCAGTACTTC.

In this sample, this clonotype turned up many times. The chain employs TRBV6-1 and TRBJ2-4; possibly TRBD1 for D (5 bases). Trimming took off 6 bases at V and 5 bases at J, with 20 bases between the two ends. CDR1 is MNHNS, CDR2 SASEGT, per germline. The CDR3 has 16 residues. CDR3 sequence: CASRPRTPAFENIQYF. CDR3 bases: TGTGCCAGCAGGCCAAGGACACCCGCCTTCGAAAACATTCAGTACTTC.

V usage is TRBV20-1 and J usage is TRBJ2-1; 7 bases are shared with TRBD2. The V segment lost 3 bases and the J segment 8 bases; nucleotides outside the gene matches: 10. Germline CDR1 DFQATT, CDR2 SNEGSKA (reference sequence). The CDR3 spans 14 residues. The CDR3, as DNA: TGCAGTGCTAGTAAGGGACTACTTGGCGATGAGCAGTTCTTC. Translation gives CSASKGLLGDEQFF.

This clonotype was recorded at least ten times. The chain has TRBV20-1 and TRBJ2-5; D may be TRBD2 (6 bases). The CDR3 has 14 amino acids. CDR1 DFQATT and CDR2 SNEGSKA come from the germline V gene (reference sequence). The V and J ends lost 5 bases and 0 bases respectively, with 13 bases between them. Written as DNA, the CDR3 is TGCAGTGCTGATATAGCGGACCACCAAGAGACCCAGTACTTC. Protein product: CSADIADHQETQYF.

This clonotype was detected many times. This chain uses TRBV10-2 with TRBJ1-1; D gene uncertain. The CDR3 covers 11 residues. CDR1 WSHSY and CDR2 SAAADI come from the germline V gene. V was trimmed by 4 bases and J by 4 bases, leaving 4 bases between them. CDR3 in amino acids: CASSGVTEAFF. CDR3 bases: TGCGCCAGCAGTGGGGTCACTGAAGCTTTCTTT.

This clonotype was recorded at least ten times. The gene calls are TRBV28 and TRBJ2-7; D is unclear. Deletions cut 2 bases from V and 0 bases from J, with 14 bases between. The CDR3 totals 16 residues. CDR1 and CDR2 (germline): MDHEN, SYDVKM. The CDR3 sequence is CASSLGTGLLSYEQYF. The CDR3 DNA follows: TGTGCCAGCAGTTTAGGTACGGGCCTACTCTCCTACGAGCAGTACTTC.

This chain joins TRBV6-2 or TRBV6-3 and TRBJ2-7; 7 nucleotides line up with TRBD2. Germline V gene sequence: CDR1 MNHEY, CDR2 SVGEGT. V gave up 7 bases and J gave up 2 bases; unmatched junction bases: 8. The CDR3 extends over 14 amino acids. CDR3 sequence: CASKSAGKTYEQYF. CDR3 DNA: TGTGCCAGCAAGTCAGCGGGGAAGACCTACGAGCAGTACTTC.

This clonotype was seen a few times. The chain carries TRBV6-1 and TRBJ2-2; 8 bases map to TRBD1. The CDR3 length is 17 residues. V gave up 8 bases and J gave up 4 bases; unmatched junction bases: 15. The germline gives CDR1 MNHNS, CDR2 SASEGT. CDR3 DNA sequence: TGTGCCAGCCGAAAATTGGCCCAGGGGGCTAGCACCGGGGAGCTGTTTTTT. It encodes CASRKLAQGASTGELFF.

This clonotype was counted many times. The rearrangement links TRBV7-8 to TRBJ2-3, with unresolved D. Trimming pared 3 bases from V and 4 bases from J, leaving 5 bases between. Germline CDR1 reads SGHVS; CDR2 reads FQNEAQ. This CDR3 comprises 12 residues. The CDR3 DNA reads TGTGCCAGCAGCTTCGTTCCAGATACGCAGTATTTT. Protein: CASSFVPDTQYF.

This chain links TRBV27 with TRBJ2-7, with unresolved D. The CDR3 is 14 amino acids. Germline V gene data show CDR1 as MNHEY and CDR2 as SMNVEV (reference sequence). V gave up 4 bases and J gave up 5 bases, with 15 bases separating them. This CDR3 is CASSSRPDPHEQYF. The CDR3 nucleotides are TGTGCCAGCAGTTCCCGCCCGGACCCCCACGAGCAGTACTTC.

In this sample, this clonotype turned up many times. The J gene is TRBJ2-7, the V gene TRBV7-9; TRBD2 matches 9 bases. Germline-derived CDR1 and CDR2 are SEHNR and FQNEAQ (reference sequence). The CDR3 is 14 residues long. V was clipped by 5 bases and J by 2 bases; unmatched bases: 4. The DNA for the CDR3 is TGTGCCAGCAGCCCGGGCGGGAGGGCCTACGAGCAGTACTTC. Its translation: CASSPGGRAYEQYF.

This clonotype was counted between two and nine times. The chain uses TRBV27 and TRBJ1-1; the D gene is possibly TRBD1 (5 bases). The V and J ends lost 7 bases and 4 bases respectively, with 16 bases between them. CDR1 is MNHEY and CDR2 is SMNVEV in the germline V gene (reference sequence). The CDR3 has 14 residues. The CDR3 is CASTDGAGSTEAFF. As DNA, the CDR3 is TGTGCCAGCACCGATGGGGCAGGGAGCACTGAAGCTTTCTTT.